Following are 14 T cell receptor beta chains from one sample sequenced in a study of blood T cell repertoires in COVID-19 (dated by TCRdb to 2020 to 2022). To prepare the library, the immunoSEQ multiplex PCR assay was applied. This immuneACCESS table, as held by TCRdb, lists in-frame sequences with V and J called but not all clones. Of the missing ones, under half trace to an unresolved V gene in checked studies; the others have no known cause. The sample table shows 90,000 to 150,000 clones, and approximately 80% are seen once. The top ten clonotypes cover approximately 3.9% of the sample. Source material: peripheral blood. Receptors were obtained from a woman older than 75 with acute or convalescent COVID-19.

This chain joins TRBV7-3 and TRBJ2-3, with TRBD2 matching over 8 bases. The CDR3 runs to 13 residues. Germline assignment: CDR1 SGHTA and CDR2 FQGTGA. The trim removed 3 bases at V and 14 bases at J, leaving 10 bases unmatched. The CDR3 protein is CASSFLQRGPLYF. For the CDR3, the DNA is TGTGCCAGCAGCTTCCTGCAGCGGGGGCCCCTGTATTTT.

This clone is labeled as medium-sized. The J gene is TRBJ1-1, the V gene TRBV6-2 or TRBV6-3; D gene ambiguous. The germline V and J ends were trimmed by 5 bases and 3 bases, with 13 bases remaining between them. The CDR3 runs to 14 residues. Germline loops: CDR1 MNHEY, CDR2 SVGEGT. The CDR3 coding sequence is TGTGCCAGCAGTCCCTCTTCTGGAGACACTGAAGCTTTCTTT. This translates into CASSPSSGDTEAFF.

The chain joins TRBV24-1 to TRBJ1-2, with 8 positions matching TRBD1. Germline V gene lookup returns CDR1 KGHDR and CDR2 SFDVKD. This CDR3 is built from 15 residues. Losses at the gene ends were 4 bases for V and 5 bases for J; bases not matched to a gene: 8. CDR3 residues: CATSDAGTGKYGYTF. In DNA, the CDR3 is TGTGCCACCAGTGACGCCGGGACAGGCAAATATGGCTACACCTTC.

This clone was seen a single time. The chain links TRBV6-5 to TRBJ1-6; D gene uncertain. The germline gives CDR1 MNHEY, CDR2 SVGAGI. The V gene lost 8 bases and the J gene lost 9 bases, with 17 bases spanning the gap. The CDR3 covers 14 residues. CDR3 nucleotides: TGTGCCAGCTCCCTCGGGAGGATGGGTTCACCCCTCCACTTT. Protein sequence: CASSLGRMGSPLHF.

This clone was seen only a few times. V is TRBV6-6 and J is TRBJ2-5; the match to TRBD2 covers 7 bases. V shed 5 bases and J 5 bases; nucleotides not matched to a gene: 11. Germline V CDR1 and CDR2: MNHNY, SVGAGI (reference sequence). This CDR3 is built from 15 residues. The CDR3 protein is CASSRGRDLGETQYF. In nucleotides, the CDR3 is TGTGCCAGCAGTCGTGGGAGGGACCTTGGGGAGACCCAGTACTTC.

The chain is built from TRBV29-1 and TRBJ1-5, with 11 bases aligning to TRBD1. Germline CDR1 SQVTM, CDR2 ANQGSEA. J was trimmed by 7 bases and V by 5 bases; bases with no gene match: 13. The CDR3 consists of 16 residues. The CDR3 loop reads CSVRTFGQGAWQPQHF. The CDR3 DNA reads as TGCAGCGTTCGAACCTTTGGACAGGGGGCATGGCAGCCCCAGCATTTT.

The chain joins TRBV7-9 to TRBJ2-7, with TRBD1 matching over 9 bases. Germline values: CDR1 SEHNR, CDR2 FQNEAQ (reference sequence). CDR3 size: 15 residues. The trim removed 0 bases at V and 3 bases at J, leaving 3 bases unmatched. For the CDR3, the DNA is TGTGCCAGCAGCTTAGCTGGGACAGGGTACTACGAGCAGTACTTC. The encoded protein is CASSLAGTGYYEQYF.

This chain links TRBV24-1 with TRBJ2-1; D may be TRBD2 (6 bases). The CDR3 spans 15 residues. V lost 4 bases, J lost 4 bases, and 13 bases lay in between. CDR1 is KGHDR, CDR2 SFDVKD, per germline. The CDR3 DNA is TGTGCCACCAGTGACCCCGGAGGGCCTTACAATGAGCAGTTCTTC. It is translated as CATSDPGGPYNEQFF.

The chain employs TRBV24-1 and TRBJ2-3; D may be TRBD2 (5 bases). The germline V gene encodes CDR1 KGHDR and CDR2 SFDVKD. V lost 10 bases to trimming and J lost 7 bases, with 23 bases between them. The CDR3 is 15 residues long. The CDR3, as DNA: TGTGCCACGGCTGATTATGGGTCAGCGGATTATACGCAGTATTTT. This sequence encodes CATADYGSADYTQYF.

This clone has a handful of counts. Here the CDR3 DNA reads TGTGCCAGCAGCTTAGAGCGGGTTGCCCTCTATGGCTACACCTTC. Its translation is CASSLERVALYGYTF. The V call is TRBV7-2, the J call TRBJ1-2; D not resolved. The CDR3 has 15 residues. V lost 1 base to trimming and J lost 4 bases, with 13 bases between them. The germline V gene encodes CDR1 SGHTA and CDR2 FQGNSA.

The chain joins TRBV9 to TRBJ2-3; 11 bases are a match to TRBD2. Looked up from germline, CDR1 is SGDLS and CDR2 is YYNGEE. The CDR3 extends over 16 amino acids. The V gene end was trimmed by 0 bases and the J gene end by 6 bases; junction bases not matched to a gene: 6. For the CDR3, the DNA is TGTGCCAGCAGCGTAGATGCTAGCGGGAGGTTGGATACGCAGTATTTT. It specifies CASSVDASGRLDTQYF.

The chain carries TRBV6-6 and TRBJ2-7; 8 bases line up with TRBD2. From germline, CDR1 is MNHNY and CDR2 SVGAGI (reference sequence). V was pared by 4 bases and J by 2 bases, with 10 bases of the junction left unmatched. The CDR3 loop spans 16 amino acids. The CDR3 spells CASSSPSGSLTYEQYF. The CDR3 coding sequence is TGTGCCAGCAGTTCTCCCAGCGGGAGTCTTACCTACGAGCAGTACTTC.

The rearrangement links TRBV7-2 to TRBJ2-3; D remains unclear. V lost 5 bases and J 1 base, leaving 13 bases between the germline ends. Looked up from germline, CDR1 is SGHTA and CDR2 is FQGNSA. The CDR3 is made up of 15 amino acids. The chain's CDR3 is CASSRPEVGTDTQYF. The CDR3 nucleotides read TGTGCCAGCAGCAGACCTGAGGTGGGCACAGATACGCAGTATTTT.

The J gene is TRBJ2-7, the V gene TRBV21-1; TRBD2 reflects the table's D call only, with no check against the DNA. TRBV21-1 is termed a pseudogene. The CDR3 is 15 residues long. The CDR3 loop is CASPTLAGVDYEQYF. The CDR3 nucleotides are TGTGCCAGCCCAACACTAGCGGGGGTAGACTACGAGCAGTACTTC.